This is a list of T cell receptor beta chains from one sample in a study of spatial heterogeneity in lung cancer. TCRdb used MiXCR to reprocess the 5' RACE reads, holding one entry per CDR3 protein. The data show 410 or so distinct CDR3 sequences, about 15% seen once. Here the sequenced sample was normal lung tissue next to the tumor, taken at surgery. The receptors originated from a female donor with early-stage non-small cell lung cancer. Both conserved end residues are part of each CDR3. A D gene is named only where the DNA matches it firmly. Size values are once, few and many counts, or a class for expanded clones, and some rows have none.

v_call	clone_size	j_call	d_call	cdr3_aa	cdr3_nt
TRBV27	large	TRBJ2-7	-	CASSPGGYEQYF	TGTGCCAGCAGCCCCGGGGGTTACGAGCAGTACTTC
TRBV7-6	few	TRBJ2-7	TRBD2	CASSSPTSGLYEQYF	TGTGCCAGCAGCTCCCCGACTAGCGGGCTCTACGAGCAGTACTTC
TRBV6-5	medium-sized	TRBJ2-5	-	CASRPGGGRETQYF	TGTGCCAGCAGGCCTGGCGGGGGCCGGGAGACCCAGTACTTC
TRBV29-1	-	TRBJ1-1	-	CSALVAPRLMNTEAFF	TGCAGCGCCCTGGTAGCGCCGCGGCTTATGAACACTGAAGCTTTCTTT
TRBV11-2	large	TRBJ2-6	TRBD2	CASSSPQEKRGPTNNVLTF	TGTGCCAGCAGCTCCCCCCAAGAAAAGCGGGGGCCTACAAACAACGTCCTGACTTTC
TRBV7-9	large	TRBJ2-1	-	CASSLAGDWDPGFF	TGTGCCAGCAGCTTAGCGGGGGACTGGGACCCAGGGTTCTTC
TRBV20-1	few	TRBJ1-4	TRBD1	CSARQTGALEKLFF	TGCAGTGCTAGACAGACAGGGGCCCTTGAAAAACTGTTTTTT
TRBV30	large	TRBJ1-1	-	CAWGSEQEWNTEAFF	TGTGCCTGGGGATCCGAACAGGAGTGGAACACTGAAGCTTTCTTT
TRBV6-2/TRBV6-3	few	TRBJ1-5	-	CASSYSGAPDQPQHF	TGTGCCAGCAGTTACTCAGGGGCCCCAGATCAGCCCCAGCATTTT
TRBV30	-	TRBJ2-2	-	CAWSTSGTSGTGELFF	TGTGCCTGGAGTACGAGCGGGACATCGGGTACCGGGGAGCTGTTTTTT
TRBV30	large	TRBJ2-2	TRBD2	CAWRASGRRAGELFF	TGTGCCTGGAGGGCTAGCGGGAGGAGGGCCGGGGAGCTGTTTTTT
TRBV29-1	-	TRBJ2-2	TRBD1	CSAETGEVRRELFF	TGCAGCGCCGAGACAGGGGAAGTGCGCAGGGAGCTGTTTTTT
TRBV3-1	medium-sized	TRBJ2-5	-	CASSQVGGQETQYF	TGTGCCAGCAGCCAAGTAGGGGGTCAAGAGACCCAGTACTTC
TRBV4-3	large	TRBJ1-1	TRBD1	CASSQDFRGRNEAFF	TGCGCCAGCAGCCAAGATTTCAGGGGGCGAAATGAAGCTTTCTTT
TRBV11-2	-	TRBJ2-7	-	CASSLSRSSVGYEQYF	TGTGCCAGCAGCTTATCTCGATCTAGCGTGGGGTACGAGCAGTACTTC
TRBV5-5	-	TRBJ2-2	TRBD2	CASSPGDSGSFRELFF	TGTGCCAGCAGCCCTGGGGATAGCGGGAGTTTTAGGGAGCTGTTTTTT
TRBV5-4	large	TRBJ1-4	TRBD1	CASSSGQDNEKLFF	TGTGCCAGCAGCTCGGGACAGGATAATGAAAAACTGTTTTTT
TRBV3-1	large	TRBJ2-3	-	CASSQENRDDTQYF	TGTGCCAGCAGCCAAGAGAACCGGGACGATACGCAGTATTTT
TRBV24-1	-	TRBJ2-7	-	CATSDAKTSAYEQYF	TGTGCCACCAGTGACGCAAAGACGTCCGCCTACGAGCAGTACTTC
TRBV6-2/TRBV6-3	few	TRBJ2-2	TRBD1	CASREQQGAGELFF	TGTGCCAGCAGGGAGCAACAGGGGGCCGGGGAGCTGTTTTTT
TRBV3-1	large	TRBJ2-1	TRBD2	CASSRLGTSGRTGEFF	TGTGCCAGCAGCCGACTCGGGACTAGCGGGAGGACGGGGGAGTTCTTC
TRBV12-3/TRBV12-4	medium-sized	TRBJ1-1	-	CASSLQRRNTEAFF	TGTGCCAGCAGTTTACAAAGGAGGAACACTGAAGCTTTCTTT
TRBV5-5	once	TRBJ2-1	-	CASSFDPYNEQFF	TGTGCCAGCAGCTTTGACCCCTACAATGAGCAGTTCTTC
TRBV27	large	TRBJ1-4	-	CASSPRQSGLRMIGLFF	TGTGCCAGCAGTCCGCGGCAGTCAGGTCTCCGAATGATTGGACTGTTTTTT
TRBV20-1	large	TRBJ2-3	TRBD1	CSARPGQGVAVGSTDTQYF	TGCAGTGCTAGACCCGGACAGGGGGTGGCCGTGGGATCCACAGATACGCAGTATTTT
TRBV13	many	TRBJ2-5	-	CASSLNGEETQYF	TGTGCCAGCAGCTTAAACGGAGAGGAGACCCAGTACTTC
TRBV9	large	TRBJ2-5	-	CASSVDSGAGETQYF	TGTGCCAGCAGCGTAGACTCCGGGGCAGGGGAGACCCAGTACTTC
TRBV5-6	-	TRBJ1-5	TRBD1	CASSLTGADNQPQHF	TGTGCCAGCAGCTTGACAGGGGCCGACAATCAGCCCCAGCATTTT
TRBV7-2	-	TRBJ2-3	-	CASSTAGTTDTQYF	TGTGCCAGCAGCACCGCTGGAACCACAGATACGCAGTATTTT
TRBV6-6	-	TRBJ2-1	TRBD2	CASRGTSEGNEQFF	TGTGCCAGCAGAGGGACTAGCGAAGGCAATGAGCAGTTCTTC
TRBV2	large	TRBJ1-2	TRBD1	CASRRQGGQTIHGYTF	TGTGCCAGCAGGAGGCAGGGGGGCCAGACGATACATGGCTACACCTTC
TRBV7-2	-	TRBJ2-7	-	CASSPDSGGPVYEQYF	TGTGCCAGCAGCCCGGACAGTGGGGGACCGGTCTACGAGCAGTACTTC
TRBV29-1	few	TRBJ2-5	TRBD2	CSRRTSGPGQETQYF	TGCAGCAGAAGGACTAGCGGGCCGGGTCAAGAGACCCAGTACTTC
TRBV7-2	large	TRBJ1-5	TRBD1	CASSLRGQGAEAQHF	TGTGCCAGCAGCTTACGGGGACAGGGGGCGGAGGCCCAGCATTTT
TRBV7-9	-	TRBJ2-7	TRBD2	CASSPGSGGYVGQYF	TGTGCCAGCAGCCCCGGTAGCGGGGGATACGTCGGGCAGTACTTC
TRBV6-5	large	TRBJ2-3	TRBD2	CASSYSIRGREGPDTQYF	TGTGCCAGCAGTTACTCGATCCGTGGGCGGGAGGGCCCAGATACGCAGTATTTT
TRBV29-1	many	TRBJ1-1	-	CSGLRGGEVAFF	TGCAGCGGCTTGAGGGGGGGAGAGGTAGCTTTCTTT
TRBV6-2/TRBV6-3	large	TRBJ1-2	-	CASSPATGTGSGYTF	TGTGCCAGCAGCCCCGCGACAGGAACGGGGAGTGGCTACACCTTC